The clone carrying this T cell receptor beta chain was detected only a few times. Its antigen is not known. This entry is derived from a study of response to subunit inactivated influenza vaccine. TCRdb passed the RT-PCR reads through MiXCR, listing each CDR3 protein once. This table holds about 800,000 distinct CDR3 sequences, 21% found once. Study-level results: After each seasonal influenza vaccination, few new T cells are recruited, the authors suggested.

Trimming took 8 bases from V and 2 from J, leaving 19 bases between them. Per the germline V gene, CDR1 is ENHRY and CDR2 is SYGVKD. The CDR3 consists of 15 residues. Material: PBMCs from blood, obtained about 5 days after vaccination. This chain connects TRBV10-3 to TRBJ2-7; D might be TRBD2 (6 bases). The TCR sequence derives from a man aged 45-65 years who received an inactivated influenza vaccine. In nucleotides, the CDR3 is TGTGCCATCCTCGCCGAGAGCGGGTTTCCCTACGAGCAGTACTTC. Amino acids: CAILAESGFPYEQYF.